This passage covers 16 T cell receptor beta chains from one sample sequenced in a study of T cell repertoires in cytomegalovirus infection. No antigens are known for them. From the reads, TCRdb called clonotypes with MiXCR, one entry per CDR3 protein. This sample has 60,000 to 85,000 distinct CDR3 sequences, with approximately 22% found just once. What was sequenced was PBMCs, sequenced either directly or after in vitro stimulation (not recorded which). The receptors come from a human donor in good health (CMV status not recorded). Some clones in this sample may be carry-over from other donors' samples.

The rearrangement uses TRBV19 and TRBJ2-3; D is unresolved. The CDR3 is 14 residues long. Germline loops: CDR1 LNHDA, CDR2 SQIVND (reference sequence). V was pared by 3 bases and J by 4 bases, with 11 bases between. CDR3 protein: CASSIGTPPDTQYF. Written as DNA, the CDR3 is TGTGCCAGTAGTATCGGTACACCCCCAGATACGCAGTATTTT. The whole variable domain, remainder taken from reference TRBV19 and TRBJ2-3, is DGGITQSPKYLFRKEGQNVTLSCEQNLNHDAMYWYRQDPGQGLRLIYYSQIVNDFQKGDIAEGYSVSREKKESFPLTVTSAQKNPTAFYLCASSIGTPPDTQYFGPGTRLTVL.

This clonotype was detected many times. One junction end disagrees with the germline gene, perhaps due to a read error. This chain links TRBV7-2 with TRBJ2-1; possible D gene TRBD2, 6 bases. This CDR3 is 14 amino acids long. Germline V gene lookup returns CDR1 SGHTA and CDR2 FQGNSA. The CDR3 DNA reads TGTGCCAGCAGATTAGCGGACTCCTACAATGAGCAGTTCTTC. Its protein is CASRLADSYNEQFF.

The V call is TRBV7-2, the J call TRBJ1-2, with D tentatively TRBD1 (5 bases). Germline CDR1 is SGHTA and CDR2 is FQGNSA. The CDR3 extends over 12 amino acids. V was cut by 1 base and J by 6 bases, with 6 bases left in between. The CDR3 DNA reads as TGTGCCAGCAGCTTAGTAGGGGATGGCTACACCTTC. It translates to CASSLVGDGYTF. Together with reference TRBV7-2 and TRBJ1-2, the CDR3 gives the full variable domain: GAGVSQSPSNKVTEKGKDVELRCDPISGHTALYWYRQSLGQGLEFLIYFQGNSAPDKSGLPSDRFSAERTGGSVSTLTIQRTQQEDSAVYLCASSLVGDGYTFGSGTRLTVV.

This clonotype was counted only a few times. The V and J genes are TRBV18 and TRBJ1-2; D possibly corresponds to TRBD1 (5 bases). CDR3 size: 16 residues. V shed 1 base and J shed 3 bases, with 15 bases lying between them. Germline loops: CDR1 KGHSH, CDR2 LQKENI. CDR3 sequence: CASSPLPGPSDYGYTF. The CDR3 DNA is TGTGCCAGCTCACCACTTCCGGGGCCGAGCGACTATGGCTACACCTTC.

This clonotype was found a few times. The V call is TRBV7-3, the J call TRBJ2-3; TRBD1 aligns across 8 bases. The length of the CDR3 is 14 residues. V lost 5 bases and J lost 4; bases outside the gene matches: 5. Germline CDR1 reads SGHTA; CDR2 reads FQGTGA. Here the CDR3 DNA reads TGTGCCAGCAGCAGACAGGGGCAAGCAGATACGCAGTATTTT. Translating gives CASSRQGQADTQYF.

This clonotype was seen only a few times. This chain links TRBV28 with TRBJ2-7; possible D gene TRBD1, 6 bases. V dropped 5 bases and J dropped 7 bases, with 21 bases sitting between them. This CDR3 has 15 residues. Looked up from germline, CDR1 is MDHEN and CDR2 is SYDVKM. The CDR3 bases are TGTGCCAGCAGTCTTGCCGGGACATTAGGTGGGGAGCAGTACTTC. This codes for CASSLAGTLGGEQYF. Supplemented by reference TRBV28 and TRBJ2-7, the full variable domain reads DVKVTQSSRYLVKRTGEKVFLECVQDMDHENMFWYRQDPGLGLRLIYFSYDVKMKEKGDIPEGYSVSREKKERFSLILESASTNQTSMYLCASSLAGTLGGEQYFGPGTRLTVT.

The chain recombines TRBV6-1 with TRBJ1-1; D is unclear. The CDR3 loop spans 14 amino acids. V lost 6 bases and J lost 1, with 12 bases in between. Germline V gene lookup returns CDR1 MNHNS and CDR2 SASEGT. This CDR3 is CASRREGRNTEAFF. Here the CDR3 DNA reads TGTGCCAGCAGGAGGGAGGGTCGGAACACTGAAGCTTTCTTT.

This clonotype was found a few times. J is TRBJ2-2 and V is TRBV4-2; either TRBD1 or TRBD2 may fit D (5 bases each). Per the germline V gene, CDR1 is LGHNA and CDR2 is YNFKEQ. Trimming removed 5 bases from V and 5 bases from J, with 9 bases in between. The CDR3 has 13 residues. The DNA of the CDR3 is TGTGCCAGCAGCGATTGGGGGACCGGGGAGCTGTTTTTT. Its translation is CASSDWGTGELFF.

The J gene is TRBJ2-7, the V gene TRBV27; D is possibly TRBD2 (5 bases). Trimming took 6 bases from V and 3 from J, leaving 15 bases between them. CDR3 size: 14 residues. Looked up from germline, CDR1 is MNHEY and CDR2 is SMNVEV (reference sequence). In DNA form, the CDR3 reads TGTGCCAGCAGAGGCTCTGGCGGGTACTACGAGCAGTACTTC. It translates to CASRGSGGYYEQYF.

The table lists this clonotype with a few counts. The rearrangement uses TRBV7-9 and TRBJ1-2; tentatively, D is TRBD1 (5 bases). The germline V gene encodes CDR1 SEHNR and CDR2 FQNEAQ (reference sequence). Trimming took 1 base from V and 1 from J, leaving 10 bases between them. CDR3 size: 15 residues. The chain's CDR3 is CASSLGDGLNYGYTF. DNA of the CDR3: TGTGCCAGCAGCTTAGGGGACGGACTTAACTATGGCTACACCTTC.

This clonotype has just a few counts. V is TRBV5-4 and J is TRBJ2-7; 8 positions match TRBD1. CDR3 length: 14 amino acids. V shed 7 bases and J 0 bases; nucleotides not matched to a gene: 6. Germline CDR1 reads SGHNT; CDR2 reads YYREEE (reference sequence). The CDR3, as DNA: TGTGCCAGCGGCGACAGGGGAAGCTCCTACGAGCAGTACTTC. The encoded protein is CASGDRGSSYEQYF.

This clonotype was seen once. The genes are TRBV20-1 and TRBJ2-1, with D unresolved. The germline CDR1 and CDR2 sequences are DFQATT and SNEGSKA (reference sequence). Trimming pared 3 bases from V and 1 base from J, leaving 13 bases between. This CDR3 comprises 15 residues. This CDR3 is CSASVAARSYNEQFF. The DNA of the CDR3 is TGCAGTGCTAGTGTGGCAGCTCGTTCCTACAATGAGCAGTTCTTC.

As DNA, the CDR3 is TGTGCCACCAGTGATAGAGCTAGCGCGTACGAGCAGTACTTC. It specifies CATSDRASAYEQYF. V usage is TRBV24-1 and J usage is TRBJ2-7; TRBD2 is a possible D gene (6 bases). Germline V CDR1 and CDR2: KGHDR, SFDVKD. The CDR3 runs to 14 residues. The ends were cut back, 3 bases at V and 4 bases at J, with 12 bases in the middle.

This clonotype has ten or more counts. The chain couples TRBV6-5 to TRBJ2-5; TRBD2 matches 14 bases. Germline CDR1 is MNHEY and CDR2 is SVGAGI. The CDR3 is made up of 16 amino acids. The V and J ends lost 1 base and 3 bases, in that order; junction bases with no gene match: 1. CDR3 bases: TGTGCCAGCAGTTACTTGGGACTAGCGGGAGAAGAGACCCAGTACTTC. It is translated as CASSYLGLAGEETQYF.

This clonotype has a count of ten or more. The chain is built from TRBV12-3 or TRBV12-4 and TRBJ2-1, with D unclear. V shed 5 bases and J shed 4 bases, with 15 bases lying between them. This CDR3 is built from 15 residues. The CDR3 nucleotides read TGTGCCAGCAGTCCAAGGACGGAGACATACAATGAGCAGTTCTTC. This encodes CASSPRTETYNEQFF.

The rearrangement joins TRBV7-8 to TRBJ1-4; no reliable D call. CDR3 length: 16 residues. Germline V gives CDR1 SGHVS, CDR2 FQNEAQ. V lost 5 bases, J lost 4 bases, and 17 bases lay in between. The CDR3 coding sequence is TGTGCCAGCAGCCAGCTTAATAATGTATATAATGAAAAACTGTTTTTT. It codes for CASSQLNNVYNEKLFF.